This T cell receptor beta chain derives from a study of control samples from healthy donors and cancer patients. The method was immunoSEQ multiplex PCR; TCRdb's version includes in-frame clones alone and lacks a portion of them. The repertoire holds over 100,000 clones, over 80% seen once, with approximately 2.2% in the top ten. This clone was seen just once. CDR3 length: 14 residues. Germline CDR1 is SQVTM and CDR2 is ANQGSEA. V lost 4 bases and J lost 2; bases outside the gene matches: 6. Sequencing was performed on blood. This TCR came from a woman in her forties or fifties in good health. The chain recombines TRBV29-1 with TRBJ2-7, with 9 positions matching TRBD1. The CDR3 loop is CSVGVYRGPYEQYF. The CDR3 DNA sequence: TGCAGCGTTGGCGTTTACAGGGGGCCCTACGAGCAGTACTTC.